Listed here is a single T cell receptor (beta chain). The clone's antigen remains unknown. No qualities accompany the bases; no much larger clone lies one base away. From cysteine to phenylalanine, the CDR3 is 19 amino acids long. The retained sequence is limited to the CDR3, 57 bases, with the frame set at the first base. CDR1 SGHVS and CDR2 FQNEAQ were looked up in the germline V gene. Relative to germline, V is missing 0 bases and J is missing 0 bases, with 13 bases of the junction outside any gene match. The sample belongs to a study of blood T cell repertoires in COVID-19 (dated by TCRdb to 2020 to 2022). Background for the entire study: Collaborator samples came from the United States, Italy and Spain and covered acute and convalescent phases of COVID-19. The material from the prospective study consisted of cDNA or gDNA derived from T cells, B-cell-depleted T cells, or PBMCs. Subjects who had been exposed to COVID-19, were actively infected with it, or had recovered from it provided the deeply sampled blood TCRbeta repertoires that made up the dataset. The repertoires were released in a freely available public database intended as a resource for research on the immune response to SARS-CoV-2. The samples were drawn from two sources: the first 160 participants of the ongoing ImmuneRACE study, and over 950 subjects contributed by 6 global collaborators. Nearly every sample came with metadata listing a de-identified subject ID, COVID-19 status, age in years and sex. HLA class I and class II types, where available, came from metadata supplied by the sample provider rather than from assay-based typing. The full study reports these points: How much clinical and demographic metadata was included differed by source and by participant, and the metadata was provided uncurated.

The collaborating institutions used their own protocols to collect whole blood in K2EDTA tubes. For TCRbeta analysis, collaborator samples were shipped as frozen whole blood, as isolated PBMCs, or as DNA extracted from either sample type. TCRbeta CDR3 regions were amplified from genomic DNA using the immunoSEQ Assay, a bias-controlled multiplex PCR. The authors' pipeline ran thus. Within the assay, amplification of reference gene primers was used to estimate how many nucleated cells each sample contained. Sequence reads were collapsed and filtered to measure the absolute abundance of every unique TCRbeta CDR3 rearrangement. For each sample, productive Simpson clonality was calculated as the square root of Simpson's diversity index across productive rearrangements. TCRdb took over this immuneACCESS table, retaining in-frame rearrangements with V and J assigned. Such tables are incomplete; in checked studies, under half of the missing clones stem from an unresolved V gene, and the remainder is unexplained. V and J calls and clone size are copied from that table; D and trimming were computed from the DNA. Recorded for this sample are under 200,000 clones; roughly nine tenths of them occurred a single time. Jointly, the top ten make up about 0.95% of the sample.

The rearranged segments are TRBV7-8 and TRBJ2-5, with 7 central nucleotides matching TRBD2. The sequencing input was peripheral blood. This clonotype was obtained from a man aged 18 to 29 with acute or convalescent COVID-19. The CDR3 region has the sequence CASSLAPRGEEDYQETQYF. The nucleotide sequence reads TGTGCCAGCAGCTTAGCACCTCGGGGGGAGGAAGATTACCAAGAGACCCAGTACTTC.